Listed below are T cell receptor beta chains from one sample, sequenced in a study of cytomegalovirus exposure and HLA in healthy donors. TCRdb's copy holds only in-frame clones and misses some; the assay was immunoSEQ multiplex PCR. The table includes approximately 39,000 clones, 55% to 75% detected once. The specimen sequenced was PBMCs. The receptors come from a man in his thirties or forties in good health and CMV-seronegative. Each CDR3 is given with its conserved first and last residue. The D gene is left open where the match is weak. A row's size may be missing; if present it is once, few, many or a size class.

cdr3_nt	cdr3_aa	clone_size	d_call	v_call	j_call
TGTGCCATCAGTGAAGGAGGGATGGGTCGCTATGGCTACACCTTC	CAISEGGMGRYGYTF	few	.	TRBV10-3	TRBJ1-2
TGTGCCAGCAGCCGGGACAAGAATGAAAAACTGTTTTTT	CASSRDKNEKLFF	few	.	TRBV7-9	TRBJ1-4
TGCGCCAGCAGTCACGGAGACAGGGGGGATCAGCCCCAGCATTTT	CASSHGDRGDQPQHF	.	TRBD1	TRBV23-1	TRBJ1-5
TGCGCCAGCAGTGACAGATTAACCGGGGAGCTGTTTTTT	CASSDRLTGELFF	.	.	TRBV10-2	TRBJ2-2
TGCAGCGTAGGACAGGGCGCGAACTATGGCTACACCTTC	CSVGQGANYGYTF	.	TRBD1	TRBV29-1	TRBJ1-2
TGTGCCGTTCTACAAGGGGGGGGCAGGTTCTATGGCTACACCTTC	CAVLQGGGRFYGYTF	.	.	TRBV28	TRBJ1-2
TGTGCCAGCAGCGAGAGGGGGGGCGCCGACTATGGCTACACCTTC	CASSERGGADYGYTF	.	.	TRBV28	TRBJ1-2
TGTGCCAGCAGCGTAGAGCGTAGAGGGGGCTACGAGCAGTACTTC	CASSVERRGGYEQYF	few	.	TRBV9	TRBJ2-7
TGTGCCAGCAGCGGCATAGCGGGCCCCCCCAGGGAGCAGTTCTTC	CASSGIAGPPREQFF	.	TRBD2	TRBV9	TRBJ2-1
TGTGCCAGCCAAATGAGGGTCTACAATGAGCAGTTCTTC	CASQMRVYNEQFF	.	.	TRBV5-4	TRBJ2-1
TGTGCCAGCAGTTTTGCAGGGGGGCAAGAGACCCAGTACTTC	CASSFAGGQETQYF	few	.	TRBV28	TRBJ2-5
TGTGCCAGCAGCACCCCTGGGGGGAAGAACACTGAAGCTTTCTTT	CASSTPGGKNTEAFF	.	.	TRBV28	TRBJ1-1
TGTGCCACCAGCGACTTTTTAAACACCATATATTTT	CATSDFLNTIYF	.	.	TRBV15	TRBJ1-3
TGTGCCAGCAGCTCCCAAACAGGGCGAGCTTTCTTT	CASSSQTGRAFF	.	.	TRBV13	TRBJ1-1
TGCGCCAGCAGCCTAGAAAGACAGGGCCCCTATGGCTACACCTTC	CASSLERQGPYGYTF	.	TRBD1	TRBV4-3	TRBJ1-2
TGTGCCAGCAGTCCGACTCGTAGCTCTGGAAACACCATATATTTT	CASSPTRSSGNTIYF	.	.	TRBV6-5	TRBJ1-3
TGCAGCGCCGGACAAAACCAAGAGACCCAGTACTTC	CSAGQNQETQYF	.	.	TRBV29-1	TRBJ2-5
TGTGCCAGCAGCGCCTTCCGGGACAGGACTCACTATGGCTACACCTTC	CASSAFRDRTHYGYTF	once	TRBD1	TRBV11-2	TRBJ1-2
TGTGCCAGCAGCCAGGGACTAGCGGGGGGCTCATACAATGAGCAGTTCTTC	CASSQGLAGGSYNEQFF	few	TRBD2	TRBV4-2	TRBJ2-1
TGTGCCAGCAGCAACGGGCTAGCGGGTTTCACAGATACGCAGTATTTT	CASSNGLAGFTDTQYF	.	TRBD2	TRBV7-9	TRBJ2-3
TGCAGCGCTGGCACGGGACTAAGTGAGCAGTACTTC	CSAGTGLSEQYF	.	TRBD2	TRBV29-1	TRBJ2-7
TGTGCCAGCAGCTTATTGGGACTAGGCCAGTACTTC	CASSLLGLGQYF	.	TRBD2	TRBV7-2	TRBJ2-5
TGTGCCAGCAGTTACTCCGGGACTAGCGGGAATGAGCAGTTCTTC	CASSYSGTSGNEQFF	.	TRBD2	TRBV6-6	TRBJ2-1
TGCGCCAGCAGCTCCCCCCCCGACAGGCAAAACTCCTACGAGCAGTACTTC	CASSSPPDRQNSYEQYF	.	.	TRBV5-1	TRBJ2-7
TGCGCCAGCAGCCCCCCGACTCGCGATGGCTACACCTTC	CASSPPTRDGYTF	few	.	TRBV5-1	TRBJ1-2
TGTGCTAGCAGCGCTAGGGGAGGCCGGGAAGGTGAGCAGTTCTTC	CASSARGGREGEQFF	.	.	TRBV7-7	TRBJ2-1
TGTGCCAGCAGCTTAGGACAGGGAGCCCTAGGCTACGAGCAGTACTTC	CASSLGQGALGYEQYF	.	TRBD1	TRBV5-4	TRBJ2-7
TGCAGCGTTGAGGGGACAGGGCGCACAGATACGCAGTATTTT	CSVEGTGRTDTQYF	.	TRBD1	TRBV29-1	TRBJ2-3
TGCAGCGTTGCAGGACAGGGGTATGGCTACACCTTC	CSVAGQGYGYTF	.	TRBD1	TRBV29-1	TRBJ1-2